Below, 29 T cell receptor beta chains from the same sample are listed, as sequenced in a study of PD-1 blockade in classical Hodgkin lymphoma. Assay: immunoSEQ multiplex PCR; the TCRdb copy retains only in-frame clones and omits some. Seen here are 90,000 or so clones, 80% to 95% observed once, and the top ten hold about 2.7%. Every patient relapsed after autologous stem cell transplantation, and brentuximab vedotin exposure varied. The sample here was peripheral blood mononuclear cells (PBMCs), taken before the second cycle of nivolumab. These receptors were collected from a human donor with classical Hodgkin lymphoma.

This clone was picked up one time. This chain connects TRBV19 to TRBJ1-5; tentatively, D is TRBD1 (5 bases). This CDR3 contains 15 residues. The germline CDR1 and CDR2 sequences are LNHDA and SQIVND (reference sequence). Trimming took 6 bases from V and 6 from J, leaving 18 bases between them. The CDR3 nucleotides are TGTGCCAGTAGGTGGGACCGACAAGACGGTCAGCCCCAGCATTTT. This sequence encodes CASRWDRQDGQPQHF.

The V gene is TRBV13, the J gene TRBJ2-7; D perhaps matches TRBD2 (5 bases). V was shortened by 4 bases and J by 6 bases, with 13 bases between the two germline ends. CDR3 size: 13 residues. The germline V gene has CDR1 PRHDT and CDR2 FYEKMQ (reference sequence). The CDR3, as DNA: TGTGCCAGCAGCTCCGAGCGGTTGAGCGAGCAGTACTTC. Its protein is CASSSERLSEQYF.

This clone was detected only once. This sequence joins TRBV29-1 and TRBJ2-7, with 9 bases identical to TRBD2. Unmatched junction bases numbered 7, after V lost 6 bases and J lost 4 bases. CDR1 is SQVTM and CDR2 is ANQGSEA in the germline V gene. This CDR3 region has 13 residues. The CDR3 sequence is CSVEALAGYEQYF. The CDR3 coding sequence is TGCAGCGTGGAGGCCCTAGCGGGATACGAGCAGTACTTC.

The chain carries TRBV28 and TRBJ2-3; D ambiguous. Between the trimmed V and J ends, which lost 1 base and 6 bases, there was a span of 14 bases. In germline, CDR1 is MDHEN, CDR2 SYDVKM. This CDR3 is built from 15 residues. CDR3 DNA: TGTGCCAGCAGTTTATTAGTAACCAACCAGGATACGCAGTATTTT. It specifies CASSLLVTNQDTQYF.

The chain employs TRBV6-5 and TRBJ2-2; the D gene is possibly TRBD2 (6 bases). The germline CDR1 and CDR2 sequences are MNHEY and SVGAGI. The CDR3 is made up of 14 amino acids. Trimming removed 6 bases from V and 9 bases from J, with 17 bases in between. The CDR3 reads CASRDSGSSRELFF. In DNA form, the CDR3 reads TGTGCCAGCAGGGATTCCGGGAGTTCCCGGGAGCTGTTTTTT.

The CDR3 DNA follows: TGTGCCAGCAACGGGAGGGAGGGCCCTCGGGAAACAGATACGCAGTATTTT. Its protein is CASNGREGPRETDTQYF. V gene TRBV7-9 combines with J gene TRBJ2-3, with 8 bases identical to TRBD2. V was pared by 7 bases and J by 3 bases, with 15 bases of the junction left unmatched. The CDR3 covers 17 residues. Germline loops: CDR1 SEHNR, CDR2 FQNEAQ (reference sequence).

The chain is built from TRBV27 and TRBJ2-1, with D possibly being TRBD1 or TRBD2 (5 bases each). Trimming removed 4 bases from V and 6 bases from J, with 7 bases in between. The CDR3 spans 12 residues. In germline, CDR1 is MNHEY, CDR2 SMNVEV (reference sequence). The CDR3 loop reads CASSYGTNEQFF. CDR3 nucleotide sequence: TGTGCCAGCAGTTATGGGACCAATGAGCAGTTCTTC.

The V and J genes are TRBV28 and TRBJ1-5; TRBD1 matches 7 bases. Germline trimming cut 4 bases from V and 2 bases from J; bases unmatched to any gene: 8. This CDR3 region has 16 residues. CDR1 is MDHEN and CDR2 is SYDVKM in the germline V gene. The CDR3 DNA is TGTGCCAGCAGTTCCCCATACAGGGGAGGCAATCAGCCCCAGCATTTT. Protein: CASSSPYRGGNQPQHF.

The gene calls are TRBV30 and TRBJ2-4; D not resolved. Germline CDR1 reads GTSNPN; CDR2 reads SVGIG (reference sequence). V was cut by 0 bases and J by 8 bases, with 8 bases left in between. The CDR3 is 12 residues long. The CDR3 reads CAWSVSEHIQYF. The CDR3 DNA reads TGTGCCTGGAGTGTCTCTGAGCACATTCAGTACTTC.

The gene calls are TRBV7-6 and TRBJ2-3; TRBD2 matches 7 bases. V shed 1 base, J shed 2 bases, and the junction held 6 bases outside the gene matches. The CDR3 sequence is 16 residues long. Germline V CDR1 and CDR2: SGHVS, FNYEAQ. Here the CDR3 DNA reads TGTGCCAGCAGCTTAGTGGGCGGGAGCCACACAGATACGCAGTATTTT. This translates into CASSLVGGSHTDTQYF.

This clone was seen once. The chain recombines TRBV10-3 with TRBJ1-1; 7 nucleotides agree with TRBD1. Unmatched junction bases numbered 6, after V lost 4 bases and J lost 1 base. The germline CDR1 and CDR2 sequences are ENHRY and SYGVKD. The CDR3 extends over 15 amino acids. In DNA, the CDR3 is TGTGCCATCAGTGCCCCGCAGGGGGGGAACACTGAAGCTTTCTTT. Protein product: CAISAPQGGNTEAFF.

The V and J genes are TRBV5-1 and TRBJ1-4, with D maybe TRBD1 (5 bases). Trimming removed 5 bases from V and 5 bases from J, with 13 bases in between. CDR3 length: 14 amino acids. The germline gives CDR1 SGHRS, CDR2 YFSETQ. The CDR3 nucleotides are TGCGCCAGCAGAGAGGGGCGAATAAATGAAAAACTGTTTTTT. Protein: CASREGRINEKLFF. Full variable domain (missing parts from reference TRBV5-1 and TRBJ1-4): KAGVTQTPRYLIKTRGQQVTLSCSPISGHRSVSWYQQTPGQGLQFLFEYFSETQRNKGNFPGRFSGRQFSNSRSEMNVSTLELGDSALYLCASREGRINEKLFFGSGTQLSVL.

The V gene is TRBV19, the J gene TRBJ1-5; 9 nucleotides align to TRBD1. The ends lost 2 bases at V and 1 base at J; junction bases unmatched: 12. This CDR3 has 19 residues. CDR1 is LNHDA and CDR2 is SQIVND in the germline V gene (reference sequence). The DNA of the CDR3 is TGTGCCAGTAGTATACCCCCGGGGACAGGGTCGATGAGCAATCAGCCCCAGCATTTT. Protein sequence: CASSIPPGTGSMSNQPQHF.

The rearrangement links TRBV6-1 to TRBJ2-7, with TRBD1 matching over 7 bases. Germline CDR1 and CDR2: MNHNS and SASEGT. V shed 8 bases, J shed 5 bases, and the junction held 15 bases outside the gene matches. The CDR3 runs to 15 residues. The CDR3 DNA reads TGTGCCAGCGACTACGGGACAGCCATAGGGAACGAGCAGTACTTC. It codes for CASDYGTAIGNEQYF.

The chain recombines TRBV2 with TRBJ2-7; TRBD2 agrees at 12 bases. This CDR3 has 16 amino acids. Trimming removed 4 bases from V and 5 bases from J; junction bases left unmatched: 9. Per the germline V gene, CDR1 is SNHLY and CDR2 is FYNNEI. The CDR3 bases are TGTGCCAGCAGTGTTAGTCTAGCGGGAGGGCCCCACGAGCAGTACTTC. It is translated as CASSVSLAGGPHEQYF.

The rearrangement links TRBV28 to TRBJ1-5, with 8 bases lining up with TRBD1. The CDR3 extends over 17 amino acids. V lost 1 base and J lost 2; bases outside the gene matches: 7. Germline CDR1 is MDHEN and CDR2 is SYDVKM. The CDR3 loop reads CASSLYQGQGRNQPQHF. The DNA of the CDR3 is TGTGCCAGCAGTTTATACCAAGGACAGGGACGCAATCAGCCCCAGCATTTT. Full variable domain (remainder filled in from reference TRBV28 and TRBJ1-5): DVKVTQSSRYLVKRTGEKVFLECVQDMDHENMFWYRQDPGLGLRLIYFSYDVKMKEKGDIPEGYSVSREKKERFSLILESASTNQTSMYLCASSLYQGQGRNQPQHFGDGTRLSIL.

The chain is built from TRBV15 and TRBJ1-1; the D gene is possibly TRBD1 (5 bases). Germline values: CDR1 LNHNV, CDR2 YYDKDF (reference sequence). V lost 0 bases to trimming and J lost 5 bases, with 28 bases between them. The CDR3 sequence is 20 residues long. The CDR3: CATSRDGRQGGPRRGTEAFF. The CDR3 region has the DNA TGTGCCACCAGCAGAGATGGGCGCCAGGGTGGACCCCGGCGCGGAACTGAAGCTTTCTTT.

J is TRBJ2-5 and V is TRBV10-3; no definite D call. This CDR3 is built from 13 residues. Germline V lookup: CDR1 ENHRY, CDR2 SYGVKD. V gave up 6 bases and J gave up 0 bases, with 8 bases separating them. Here the CDR3 reads CAIRADYQETQYF. The CDR3 region has the DNA TGTGCCATCAGGGCGGATTACCAAGAGACCCAGTACTTC.

On this clone itself: In the same sample, other DNA sequences code for this CDR3. The J gene is TRBJ1-2, the V gene TRBV7-9; no clear D. Germline CDR1 SEHNR, CDR2 FQNEAQ (reference sequence). This CDR3 is built from 14 residues. V dropped 1 base and J dropped 1 base, with 7 bases sitting between them. CDR3 sequence: CASSLEVFNYGYTF. CDR3 coding DNA: TGTGCCAGCAGCTTAGAAGTCTTTAACTATGGCTACACCTTC. Supplemented by reference TRBV7-9 and TRBJ1-2, the full variable domain reads DTGVSQNPRHKITKRGQNVTFRCDPISEHNRLYWYRQTLGQGPEFLTYFQNEAQLEKSRLLSDRFSAERPKGSFSTLEIQRTEQGDSAMYLCASSLEVFNYGYTFGSGTRLTVV.

The CDR3 protein is CASSWPDRISSYEQYF. The CDR3 DNA sequence: TGTGCCAGCAGCTGGCCCGACAGGATTTCGTCCTACGAGCAGTACTTC. The chain joins TRBV11-2 to TRBJ2-7; a possible D gene is TRBD1 (6 bases). The ends were cut back, 4 bases at V and 1 base at J, with 17 bases in the middle. The germline V gene encodes CDR1 SGHAT and CDR2 FQNNGV. There are 16 residues in the CDR3.

This chain connects TRBV13 to TRBJ1-1; D is unclear. Trimming removed 6 bases at V and 2 bases at J, with 10 bases between. Germline CDR1 PRHDT, CDR2 FYEKMQ (reference sequence). This CDR3 contains 13 residues. CDR3 protein: CASSKAANTEAFF. In DNA, the CDR3 is TGTGCCAGCAGTAAGGCGGCAAACACTGAAGCTTTCTTT.

The V call is TRBV30, the J call TRBJ1-2; D remains unclear. This CDR3 is built from 15 residues. In germline, CDR1 is GTSNPN, CDR2 SVGIG (reference sequence). The germline V and J ends were trimmed by 0 bases and 0 bases, with 11 bases remaining between them. CDR3 nucleotide sequence: TGTGCCTGGAGTGTACGGTCATTAGCTAACTATGGCTACACCTTC. Translating gives CAWSVRSLANYGYTF.

The rearrangement uses TRBV15 and TRBJ2-3; no reliable D call. Germline V gene sequence: CDR1 LNHNV, CDR2 YYDKDF (reference sequence). V was shortened by 3 bases and J by 10 bases, with 11 bases between the two germline ends. This CDR3 comprises 12 residues. CDR3 sequence: CATSSQHPAQYF. Written as DNA, the CDR3 is TGTGCCACCAGCAGCCAACACCCCGCGCAGTATTTT.

The chain joins TRBV29-1 to TRBJ1-2, with D maybe TRBD1 (5 bases). Looked up from germline, CDR1 is SQVTM and CDR2 is ANQGSEA. CDR3 size: 12 residues. V was cut by 4 bases and J by 6 bases, with 12 bases left in between. The CDR3 loop is CSVGAGNDGYTF. CDR3 bases: TGCAGCGTTGGGGCAGGGAACGATGGCTACACCTTC. The full variable domain, rest sourced from reference TRBV29-1 and TRBJ1-2, is SAVISQKPSRDICQRGTSLTIQCQVDSQVTMMFWYRQQPGQSLTLIATANQGSEATYESGFVIDKFPISRPNLTFSTLTVSNMSPEDSSIYLCSVGAGNDGYTFGSGTRLTVV.

The chain is built from TRBV7-2 and TRBJ2-3, with D possibly being TRBD1 (6 bases). The ends were cut back, 3 bases at V and 3 bases at J, with 13 bases in the middle. Germline V gene sequence: CDR1 SGHTA, CDR2 FQGNSA. The CDR3 is made up of 15 amino acids. The CDR3 protein is CASSFRGYGTDTQYF. The CDR3 DNA is TGTGCCAGCAGCTTCAGGGGTTACGGGACAGATACGCAGTATTTT.

V usage is TRBV27 and J usage is TRBJ1-3; D might be TRBD1 (5 bases). Trimming took off 5 bases at V and 5 bases at J, with 19 bases between the two ends. CDR3 size: 16 residues. The germline V gene encodes CDR1 MNHEY and CDR2 SMNVEV (reference sequence). This CDR3 is CASSPGPPFARNTIYF. CDR3 coding DNA: TGTGCCAGCAGTCCGGGACCCCCGTTTGCCAGAAACACCATATATTTT.

This chain links TRBV5-4 with TRBJ2-1; TRBD1 matches 10 bases. This CDR3 has 16 amino acids. The V and J ends lost 5 bases and 2 bases, in that order; junction bases with no gene match: 7. The germline gives CDR1 SGHNT, CDR2 YYREEE (reference sequence). This CDR3 reads CASSLGQGLTYNEQFF. Written as DNA, the CDR3 is TGTGCCAGCAGTCTGGGACAGGGGCTAACCTACAATGAGCAGTTCTTC.

V is TRBV7-2 and J is TRBJ2-3; 8 bases fit TRBD2. Germline CDR1 and CDR2: SGHTA and FQGNSA. This CDR3 spans 16 amino acids. V trimming: 2 bases; J trimming: 4 bases; junction bases outside the gene matches: 8. DNA for the CDR3: TGTGCCAGCAGCTTACTTAGCGGGATTAGGGCAGATACGCAGTATTTT. Translation gives CASSLLSGIRADTQYF.

This rearrangement joins TRBV6-6 to TRBJ2-1, with D possibly being TRBD2 (6 bases). With 2 bases removed from V and 8 bases from J, the gap between germline ends came to 16 bases. This CDR3 region has 15 residues. The V gene's germline CDR1 is MNHNY and CDR2 SVGAGI (reference sequence). The CDR3 nucleotides read TGTGCCAGCAGTTACCGGGACTGGCCGGGCGATGAGCAGTTCTTC. Translating gives CASSYRDWPGDEQFF.